This TCR beta chain was sequenced in a study of control samples from healthy donors and cancer patients. Per germline, CDR1 MNHNS and CDR2 SASEGT. CDR3 length: 12 residues. The V end lost 3 bases, the J end lost 4 bases, and 6 bases lay between the germline ends. This clone has just a few counts. Produced via immunoSEQ multiplex PCR; TCRdb's table is partial and in-frame only. This table has some 120,000 clones, around nine tenths appearing once. V is TRBV6-1 and J is TRBJ1-2, with D hard to call. The origin of this receptor is a woman between 70 and 85 years old in good health. Sequenced input: blood. The CDR3 DNA sequence: TGTGCCAGCAGTGACAGCCCCTATGGCTACACCTTC. It translates to CASSDSPYGYTF.